This note documents a single T cell receptor beta chain sequence. The entry originates in a study of shared clonotypes between healthy human individuals. Assay: immunoSEQ multiplex PCR; the TCRdb copy retains only in-frame clones and omits some. The data show some 2,400,000 clones, approximately 96% seen once. The V gene's germline CDR1 is MNHEY and CDR2 SVGAGI. This CDR3 is built from 13 residues. The V and J ends lost 6 bases and 1 base respectively, with 9 bases between them. This clonotype was sampled from a man aged 18 to 29 in good health. The sample comprised naive CD4+ T cells sorted from blood. Subset indicated: CD45RA+ positively selected. The chain couples TRBV6-5 to TRBJ1-2; a possible D gene is TRBD1 (6 bases). The CDR3 sequence is CASSQDSNYGYTF. CDR3 nucleotides: TGTGCCAGCAGCCAGGACAGTAACTATGGCTACACCTTC.